The 28 T cell receptor beta chains below come from one sample, sequenced in a study of control samples from healthy donors and cancer patients. Sequencing was performed with immunoSEQ multiplex PCR; in TCRdb, only in-frame clones are kept and a portion is missing. This sample has 150,000 to 200,000 clones, with roughly 94% found just once. The sequenced sample consisted of blood. These receptor sequences come from a woman aged 18 to 35 in good health.

The chain joins TRBV2 to TRBJ1-4, with D unclear. The CDR3 covers 13 residues. CDR1 is SNHLY, CDR2 FYNNEI, per germline. This CDR3 is CADHKLKNEKLFF. In nucleotides, the CDR3 is TGTGCTGATCACAAGCTTAAAAATGAAAAACTGTTTTTT. Supplemented by reference TRBV2 and TRBJ1-4, the full variable domain reads EPEVTQTPSHQVTQMGQEVILRCVPISNHLYFYWYRQILGQKVEFLVSFYNNEISEKSEIFDDQFSVERPDGSNFTLKIRSTKLEDSAMYFCADHKLKNEKLFFGSGTQLSVL.

This clone was observed once. The V gene is TRBV7-3, the J gene TRBJ2-3; D unresolved. CDR3 size: 13 residues. Trimming pared 3 bases from V and 0 bases from J, leaving 4 bases between. Germline lookup yields CDR1 SGHTA and CDR2 FQGTGA. The CDR3 here is CASSLGSTDTQYF. The CDR3 DNA follows: TGTGCCAGCAGCTTGGGTAGCACAGATACGCAGTATTTT.

V usage is TRBV7-2 and J usage is TRBJ2-2, with D possibly being TRBD2 (6 bases). The CDR3 has 16 amino acids. The germline CDR1 and CDR2 sequences are SGHTA and FQGNSA. V lost 4 bases to trimming and J lost 1 base, with 13 bases between them. CDR3 residues: CASSWDSLLNTGELFF. The CDR3 DNA reads TGTGCCAGCAGCTGGGACTCACTCCTGAACACCGGGGAGCTGTTTTTT.

This clone was recorded only once. The rearrangement uses TRBV19 and TRBJ1-1, with 11 bases identical to TRBD1. Germline V lookup: CDR1 LNHDA, CDR2 SQIVND (reference sequence). The length of the CDR3 is 15 residues. The J segment lost 4 bases and the V segment lost 6 bases, leaving 7 bases of the junction unmatched. The CDR3 sequence is CASRTPGQGVTEAFF. The CDR3 coding sequence is TGTGCCAGTAGGACTCCGGGACAGGGGGTCACTGAAGCTTTCTTT. Based on the CDR3 plus reference TRBV19 and TRBJ1-1, the full variable domain is DGGITQSPKYLFRKEGQNVTLSCEQNLNHDAMYWYRQDPGQGLRLIYYSQIVNDFQKGDIAEGYSVSREKKESFPLTVTSAQKNPTAFYLCASRTPGQGVTEAFFGQGTRLTVV.

The CDR3 spells CASSLRPRRAEAFF. The CDR3 bases are TGCGCCAGCAGCTTGAGGCCCAGGAGGGCTGAAGCTTTCTTT. V gene TRBV5-1 combines with J gene TRBJ1-1, with no clear D. V lost 1 base, J lost 6 bases, and 13 bases lay in between. The CDR3 totals 14 residues. The V gene's germline CDR1 is SGHRS and CDR2 YFSETQ. Together with reference TRBV5-1 and TRBJ1-1, the CDR3 gives the full variable domain: KAGVTQTPRYLIKTRGQQVTLSCSPISGHRSVSWYQQTPGQGLQFLFEYFSETQRNKGNFPGRFSGRQFSNSRSEMNVSTLELGDSALYLCASSLRPRRAEAFFGQGTRLTVV.

The chain is built from TRBV5-5 and TRBJ1-2; D remains ambiguous. Germline lookup yields CDR1 SGHKS and CDR2 YYEKEE (reference sequence). Trimming shortened V by 4 bases and J by 3 bases, and 16 bases separated the two germline ends. The CDR3 length is 15 residues. The CDR3 DNA reads as TGTGCCAGCAGCCCGCCGGGCCAAGGGCACTATGGCTACACCTTC. Its translation is CASSPPGQGHYGYTF.

V usage is TRBV6-1 and J usage is TRBJ1-6, with 7 bases identical to TRBD1. This CDR3 has 17 residues. The junction had 6 bases not matched to a gene; V was cut back by 4 bases and J by 0 bases. Germline-derived CDR1 and CDR2 are MNHNS and SASEGT. CDR3 bases: TGTGCCAGCAGTGGTGGACAGGCAAGCTCCTATAATTCACCCCTCCACTTT. Translated, it gives CASSGGQASSYNSPLHF.

This clone was recorded only once. The chain links TRBV27 to TRBJ1-6; D might be TRBD1 (6 bases). This CDR3 comprises 14 residues. Trimming removed 7 bases from V and 8 bases from J, with 15 bases in between. Germline V gene sequence: CDR1 MNHEY, CDR2 SMNVEV (reference sequence). The CDR3 nucleotides read TGTGCCAGCACCGAGGGGGGGCCGGATTCACCCCTCCACTTT. It is translated as CASTEGGPDSPLHF.

The chain couples TRBV29-1 to TRBJ1-1; D is possibly TRBD1 (6 bases). CDR1 and CDR2 (germline): SQVTM, ANQGSEA. Trimming removed 5 bases at V and 6 bases at J, with 10 bases between. This CDR3 comprises 11 residues. For the CDR3, the DNA is TGCAGCGTTATGGGGGCCTCTGAAGCTTTCTTT. As protein: CSVMGASEAFF.

This clone showed up just once. The chain has TRBV25-1 and TRBJ2-3, with 8 bases identical to TRBD2. Per germline, CDR1 MGHDK and CDR2 SYGVNS. V lost 5 bases to trimming and J lost 2 bases; unmatched junction nucleotides: 9. CDR3 length equals 16 residues. CDR3 DNA: TGTGCCAGCAGTCGGGGGGGGCTCCTGGCCACAGATACGCAGTATTTT. Protein: CASSRGGLLATDTQYF.

This rearrangement joins TRBV2 to TRBJ1-1; no definite D call. This CDR3 is 14 amino acids long. CDR1 and CDR2 from the germline V gene are SNHLY and FYNNEI. V lost 3 bases and J 4 bases, leaving 12 bases between the germline ends. The CDR3 here is CASSDMSWSTEAFF. The CDR3 coding sequence is TGTGCCAGCAGTGATATGTCCTGGAGCACTGAAGCTTTCTTT.

Written as DNA, the CDR3 is TGTGCCAGCAGCAGGGACAGGGGAGAAGATCAGCCCCAGCATTTT. It specifies CASSRDRGEDQPQHF. V is TRBV6-5 and J is TRBJ1-5; 10 bases match TRBD1. The germline gives CDR1 MNHEY, CDR2 SVGAGI. V lost 6 bases to trimming and J lost 5 bases; unmatched junction nucleotides: 7. CDR3 length equals 15 residues.

This clone was counted a few times. This chain connects TRBV6-5 to TRBJ1-5; D possibly corresponds to TRBD1 (6 bases). V shed 4 bases and J shed 5 bases, with 12 bases lying between them. Germline lookup yields CDR1 MNHEY and CDR2 SVGAGI. The CDR3 is 14 residues long. The CDR3 spells CASSWSGEDQPQHF. CDR3 coding DNA: TGTGCCAGCAGTTGGTCAGGGGAGGATCAGCCCCAGCATTTT.

V gene TRBV11-3 combines with J gene TRBJ1-3; D is ambiguous. CDR1 is SGHNT and CDR2 is YENEEA in the germline V gene. The CDR3 is 11 residues long. Trimming stripped 5 bases from V and 8 bases from J, with 7 bases between. CDR3 DNA sequence: TGTGCCAGCAGCCCCCGGGACACCATATATTTT. This encodes CASSPRDTIYF.

The V call is TRBV9, the J call TRBJ1-2; TRBD1 is a possible D gene (5 bases). The germline CDR1 and CDR2 sequences are SGDLS and YYNGEE. The CDR3 is made up of 14 amino acids. V was trimmed by 2 bases and J by 6 bases, leaving 14 bases between them. The DNA for the CDR3 is TGTGCCAGCAGCGTTGAGGGGATAAGCGATGGCTACACCTTC. It specifies CASSVEGISDGYTF.

The chain is built from TRBV19 and TRBJ1-5; D may be TRBD1 (6 bases). The germline V gene has CDR1 LNHDA and CDR2 SQIVND (reference sequence). The CDR3 sequence is 17 residues long. V lost 4 bases to trimming and J lost 0 bases, with 16 bases between them. The chain's CDR3 is CASSNPGTFYSNQPQHF. Here the CDR3 DNA reads TGTGCCAGTAGTAACCCCGGGACATTTTATAGCAATCAGCCCCAGCATTTT.

For this clone: This sample also contains other DNA sequences that code for the same CDR3. This chain links TRBV11-2 with TRBJ1-1; D is undetermined. Germline V gives CDR1 SGHAT, CDR2 FQNNGV. V was trimmed by 1 base and J by 1 base, leaving 4 bases between them. The CDR3 is 13 residues long. CDR3: CASSLGGNTEAFF. Here the CDR3 DNA reads TGTGCCAGCAGCTTAGGAGGGAACACTGAAGCTTTCTTT.

The gene calls are TRBV28 and TRBJ2-5, with D tentatively TRBD1 (6 bases). Germline CDR1 reads MDHEN; CDR2 reads SYDVKM. The CDR3 sequence is 13 residues long. With 3 bases removed from V and 4 bases from J, the gap between germline ends came to 9 bases. CDR3 protein: CASSLYRAETQYF. CDR3 coding DNA: TGTGCCAGCAGTTTGTACAGGGCAGAGACCCAGTACTTC.

V is TRBV5-1 and J is TRBJ2-7; 8 bases are shared with TRBD1. The V segment lost 5 bases and the J segment 4 bases; nucleotides outside the gene matches: 11. The CDR3 loop spans 15 amino acids. The germline V gene encodes CDR1 SGHRS and CDR2 YFSETQ. Written as DNA, the CDR3 is TGCGCCAGCAGTTCGACTCCAGGGGGCCAGTACGAGCAGTACTTC. Translation gives CASSSTPGGQYEQYF. The full variable domain, with the rest looked up from reference TRBV5-1 and TRBJ2-7, is KAGVTQTPRYLIKTRGQQVTLSCSPISGHRSVSWYQQTPGQGLQFLFEYFSETQRNKGNFPGRFSGRQFSNSRSEMNVSTLELGDSALYLCASSSTPGGQYEQYFGPGTRLTVT.

V gene TRBV2 combines with J gene TRBJ2-6; the D is unclear. The CDR3 has 17 amino acids. Looked up from germline, CDR1 is SNHLY and CDR2 is FYNNEI. Deletions cut 1 base from V and 3 bases from J, with 13 bases between. As DNA, the CDR3 is TGTGCCAGCAGTGAAGTCGTCGTGGTTGTTGGGGCCAACGTCCTGACTTTC. It encodes CASSEVVVVVGANVLTF.

The rearrangement links TRBV4-1 to TRBJ2-5; no definite D call. The germline V gene encodes CDR1 MGHRA and CDR2 YSYEKL. CDR3 length: 13 residues. V shed 0 bases and J shed 5 bases, with 7 bases lying between them. In nucleotides, the CDR3 is TGCGCCAGCAGCCAAGAAAACGAGGAGACCCAGTACTTC. The encoded protein is CASSQENEETQYF.

The rearrangement links TRBV28 to TRBJ2-1, with TRBD1 matching over 7 bases. Germline trimming cut 4 bases from V and 5 bases from J; bases unmatched to any gene: 20. Germline V gene sequence: CDR1 MDHEN, CDR2 SYDVKM. The CDR3 consists of 19 residues. The CDR3: CASSSETGLVLRWNNEQFF. The CDR3 DNA reads as TGTGCCAGCAGTTCCGAGACAGGGCTCGTTCTAAGATGGAACAATGAGCAGTTCTTC.

DNA for the CDR3: TGTGCCAGCAGCAACCGACAGTATGGCTACACCTTC. Protein product: CASSNRQYGYTF. The gene calls are TRBV7-2 and TRBJ1-2; D is perhaps TRBD1 (5 bases). Trimming shortened V by 5 bases and J by 5 bases, and 9 bases separated the two germline ends. The germline V gene encodes CDR1 SGHTA and CDR2 FQGNSA. This CDR3 comprises 12 residues.

The chain joins TRBV27 to TRBJ1-1, with 8 bases fitting TRBD1. The V gene's germline CDR1 is MNHEY and CDR2 SMNVEV (reference sequence). The J segment lost 0 bases and the V segment lost 0 bases, leaving 12 bases of the junction unmatched. The CDR3 covers 19 residues. This chain's CDR3 is CASSLSSLGRGPLNTEAFF. For the CDR3, the DNA is TGTGCCAGCAGTTTATCTTCTCTCGGCAGGGGGCCCCTGAACACTGAAGCTTTCTTT.

The J gene is TRBJ1-1, the V gene TRBV5-8; unclear D gene. Germline CDR1 is SGHTS and CDR2 is YDEGEE. Trimming shortened V by 2 bases and J by 1 base, and 6 bases separated the two germline ends. CDR3 length: 13 amino acids. CDR3 bases: TGTGCCAGCAGCTTACAGACGAACACTGAAGCTTTCTTT. Translated: CASSLQTNTEAFF.

The CDR3 is CSVEDLVRETQYF. The CDR3, as DNA: TGCAGCGTTGAAGATCTAGTGCGCGAGACCCAGTACTTC. The chain couples TRBV29-1 to TRBJ2-5; D is unresolved. The CDR3 has 13 amino acids. The germline V gene encodes CDR1 SQVTM and CDR2 ANQGSEA. The V end lost 0 bases, the J end lost 5 bases, and 10 bases lay between the germline ends.

The chain couples TRBV29-1 to TRBJ2-5; D gene ambiguous. Trimming took off 7 bases at V and 3 bases at J, with 9 bases between the two ends. The CDR3 is made up of 11 amino acids. From germline, CDR1 is SQVTM and CDR2 ANQGSEA. CDR3 in amino acids: CSAMTEETQYF. The DNA for the CDR3 is TGCAGCGCCATGACTGAAGAGACCCAGTACTTC.

The chain uses TRBV10-3 and TRBJ2-3, with a weak D call TRBD2 (6 bases). There are 17 residues in the CDR3. The germline V gene encodes CDR1 ENHRY and CDR2 SYGVKD. V was pared by 2 bases and J by 4 bases, with 19 bases between. CDR3 DNA sequence: TGTGCCATCAGTGAGAAGATTACGGGACTCGGCTCAGATACGCAGTATTTT. Its protein product is CAISEKITGLGSDTQYF.